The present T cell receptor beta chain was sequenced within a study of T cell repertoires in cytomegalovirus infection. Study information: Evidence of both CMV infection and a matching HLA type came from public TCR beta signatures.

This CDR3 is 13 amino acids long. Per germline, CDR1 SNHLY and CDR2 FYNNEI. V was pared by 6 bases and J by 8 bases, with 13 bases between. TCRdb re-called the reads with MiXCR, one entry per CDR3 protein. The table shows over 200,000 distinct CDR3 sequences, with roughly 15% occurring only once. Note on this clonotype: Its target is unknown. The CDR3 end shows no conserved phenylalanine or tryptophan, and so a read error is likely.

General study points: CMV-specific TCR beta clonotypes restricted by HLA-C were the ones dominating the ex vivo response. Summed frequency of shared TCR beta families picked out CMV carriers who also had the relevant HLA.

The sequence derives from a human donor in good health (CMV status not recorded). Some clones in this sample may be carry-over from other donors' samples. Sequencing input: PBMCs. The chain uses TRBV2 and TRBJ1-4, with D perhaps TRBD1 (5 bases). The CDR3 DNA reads TGTGCCAGCAGACCAGGTCCAGGGGAAAAACTGTTTGTT. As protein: CASRPGPGEKLFV.